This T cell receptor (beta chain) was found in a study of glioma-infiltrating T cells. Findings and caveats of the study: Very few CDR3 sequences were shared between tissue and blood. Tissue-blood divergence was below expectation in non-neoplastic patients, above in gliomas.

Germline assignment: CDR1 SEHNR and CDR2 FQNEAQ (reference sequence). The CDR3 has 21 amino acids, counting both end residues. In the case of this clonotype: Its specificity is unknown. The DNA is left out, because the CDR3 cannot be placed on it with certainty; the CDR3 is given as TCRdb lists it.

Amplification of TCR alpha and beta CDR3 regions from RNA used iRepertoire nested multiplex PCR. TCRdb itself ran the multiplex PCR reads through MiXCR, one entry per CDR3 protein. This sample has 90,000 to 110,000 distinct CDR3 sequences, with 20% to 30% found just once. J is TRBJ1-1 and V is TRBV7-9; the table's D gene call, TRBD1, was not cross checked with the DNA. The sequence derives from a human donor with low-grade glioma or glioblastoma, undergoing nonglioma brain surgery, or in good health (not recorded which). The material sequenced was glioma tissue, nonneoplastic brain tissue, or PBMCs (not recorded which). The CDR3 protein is CASSFYICSARSLPGASEAFF.